This entry lists 32 T cell receptor beta chains sequenced from one sample in a study of beta chain features in type 1 diabetes (dated by TCRdb to the late 2010s). Libraries were constructed by the immunoSEQ multiplex PCR assay. The entire amount of isolated RNA was reverse transcribed using the High Capacity cDNA Reverse Transcription Kit, so the sequenced TCRB transcripts were expressed ones. TCRdb obtained this table from immuneACCESS and retained in-frame rearrangements with V and J assigned. These tables miss some clones; where compared with another copy, unresolved V genes account for less than half of the shortfall, and the remainder is unexplained. The sample has about 140,000 clones on record, roughly 10% of them singletons. Approximately 0.69% of the sample comes from the top ten. The source material was central memory CD4+ T cells from blood. Source of these receptors: a woman between 40 and 50 years old in good health.

V is TRBV6-5 and J is TRBJ1-5, with D unclear. In germline, CDR1 is MNHEY, CDR2 SVGAGI. Trimming removed 5 bases from V and 1 base from J, with 9 bases in between. The CDR3 spans 14 residues. The CDR3 region is CASSNDGSNQPQHF. The CDR3 DNA reads as TGTGCCAGCAGTAACGACGGGAGCAATCAGCCCCAGCATTTT.

This clone was observed a few times. The rearrangement links TRBV6-1 to TRBJ2-3; 8 nucleotides match TRBD1. J was trimmed by 1 base and V by 6 bases; bases with no gene match: 6. The CDR3 spans 15 residues. Germline CDR1 and CDR2: MNHNS and SASEGT. The CDR3 sequence is CASRKTGAGTDTQYF. The CDR3 DNA follows: TGTGCCAGCAGGAAGACAGGGGCCGGCACAGATACGCAGTATTTT.

This clone was found a few times. The gene calls are TRBV27 and TRBJ2-3, with TRBD2 matching over 12 bases. The CDR3 runs 17 residues. J gave up 1 base and V 5 bases, and 7 bases lay outside the gene matches. From germline, CDR1 is MNHEY and CDR2 SMNVEV (reference sequence). DNA for the CDR3: TGTGCCAGCAGTCCCCGACTAGCGGGGGTAGGCACAGATACGCAGTATTTT. It codes for CASSPRLAGVGTDTQYF.

This clone showed up just a few times. The chain uses TRBV10-3 and TRBJ2-7; TRBD1 matches 11 bases. The CDR3 spans 13 residues. Losses at the gene ends were 10 bases for V and 3 bases for J; bases not matched to a gene: 5. Germline V gives CDR1 ENHRY, CDR2 SYGVKD. CDR3 loop: CATRTGGYYEQYF. In nucleotides, the CDR3 is TGTGCCACCCGGACAGGGGGCTACTACGAGCAGTACTTC.

The rearrangement joins TRBV27 to TRBJ1-5; 8 bases align to TRBD1. V lost 5 bases, J lost 4 bases, and 4 bases stayed unmatched. This CDR3 is 14 amino acids long. Germline V gene lookup returns CDR1 MNHEY and CDR2 SMNVEV (reference sequence). CDR3 DNA: TGTGCCAGCAGTCTAAGGACAGGGAATCAGCCCCAGCATTTT. Amino acid sequence: CASSLRTGNQPQHF.

This clone occurred a few times. The chain joins TRBV7-2 to TRBJ2-1; D remains unclear. The CDR3 has 14 residues. The V end lost 2 bases, the J end lost 7 bases, and 12 bases lay between the germline ends. Germline V gene data show CDR1 as SGHTA and CDR2 as FQGNSA. The CDR3 spells CASSLPPVVNEQFF. DNA of the CDR3: TGTGCCAGCAGCTTACCCCCAGTTGTTAATGAGCAGTTCTTC.

This clone was observed many times. This chain uses TRBV4-2 with TRBJ2-6; 7 nucleotides align to TRBD2. This CDR3 region has 16 residues. Germline loops: CDR1 LGHNA, CDR2 YNFKEQ. The V and J ends lost 3 bases and 0 bases, in that order; junction bases with no gene match: 2. The CDR3 nucleotides are TGTGCCAGCAGCCACGGGGGGTTCTCTGGGGCCAACGTCCTGACTTTC. As protein: CASSHGGFSGANVLTF.

The V and J genes are TRBV28 and TRBJ2-3, with 8 bases identical to TRBD2. With V trimmed by 5 bases and J by 3 bases, 13 bases remained unmatched. This CDR3 region has 17 residues. CDR1 and CDR2 from the germline V gene are MDHEN and SYDVKM. CDR3 sequence: CASSPPGSGGLTDTQYF. CDR3 coding DNA: TGTGCCAGCAGTCCCCCGGGGAGCGGGGGATTGACAGATACGCAGTATTTT.

In this sample, this clone turned up a few times. The chain links TRBV5-1 to TRBJ2-3; 9 nucleotides agree with TRBD2. V was pared by 3 bases and J by 3 bases, with 8 bases of the junction left unmatched. The CDR3 has 16 residues. Germline V gene sequence: CDR1 SGHRS, CDR2 YFSETQ. The chain's CDR3 is CASSSLAGLQTDTQYF. The CDR3 DNA reads TGCGCCAGCAGCTCGCTAGCGGGGCTACAGACAGATACGCAGTATTTT.

V and J are TRBV27 and TRBJ1-2, with 8 bases aligning to TRBD1. The CDR3 consists of 15 residues. Germline-derived CDR1 and CDR2 are MNHEY and SMNVEV (reference sequence). The trim removed 6 bases at V and 4 bases at J, leaving 10 bases unmatched. CDR3 sequence: CASRVGGTGRYGYTF. In nucleotides, the CDR3 is TGTGCCAGCAGGGTGGGAGGGACAGGACGCTATGGCTACACCTTC.

This clone was observed a few times. The CDR3 region is CASTFLGSYGYTF. The CDR3 DNA reads as TGTGCCAGCACATTCCTGGGGAGCTATGGCTACACCTTC. The chain is built from TRBV6-5 and TRBJ1-2; D not resolved. Trimming took 7 bases from V and 4 from J, leaving 13 bases between them. The CDR3 contains 13 residues. Germline V gene data show CDR1 as MNHEY and CDR2 as SVGAGI.

This chain connects TRBV18 to TRBJ2-7; the D gene is possibly TRBD1 (6 bases). Germline V gene data show CDR1 as KGHSH and CDR2 as LQKENI. Trimming took 6 bases from V and 4 from J, leaving 13 bases between them. The CDR3 sequence is 13 residues long. CDR3 protein: CASSQKQGYEQYF. The DNA of the CDR3 is TGTGCCAGCTCCCAAAAACAGGGATACGAGCAGTACTTC.

The genes are TRBV6-5 and TRBJ2-5; TRBD2 might be the D (7 bases). V lost 4 bases, J lost 2 bases, and 14 bases lay in between. The CDR3 totals 15 residues. Germline loops: CDR1 MNHEY, CDR2 SVGAGI. The CDR3 nucleotides read TGTGCCAGCAGTTCGCGGGGGCTGAGACAAGAGACCCAGTACTTC. Encoded protein: CASSSRGLRQETQYF.

The CDR3 DNA reads TGTGCCAGCAGCATTGGGGGACAGGTAAATCAGCCCCAGCATTTT. Its translation is CASSIGGQVNQPQHF. The chain joins TRBV7-8 to TRBJ1-5, with 8 bases fitting TRBD1. The junction had 7 bases not matched to a gene; V was cut back by 5 bases and J by 4 bases. This CDR3 has 15 residues. The germline CDR1 and CDR2 sequences are SGHVS and FQNEAQ.

The V call is TRBV5-1, the J call TRBJ2-3; weak D call: TRBD1 (6 bases). The CDR3 length is 16 residues. Between the trimmed V and J ends, which lost 2 bases and 0 bases, there was a span of 13 bases. CDR1 SGHRS and CDR2 YFSETQ come from the germline V gene. The CDR3 spells CASSFFSRGSTDTQYF. CDR3 DNA sequence: TGCGCCAGCAGCTTCTTCTCTAGGGGGAGCACAGATACGCAGTATTTT.

The chain is built from TRBV7-9 and TRBJ2-1; 10 bases map to TRBD2. Trimming at V came to 7 bases and at J to 5 bases, leaving 5 bases not matched to a gene. CDR1 SEHNR and CDR2 FQNEAQ come from the germline V gene (reference sequence). CDR3 size: 14 residues. The CDR3 region is CASISGGAHNEQFF. The CDR3 nucleotides read TGTGCCAGCATCAGCGGGGGGGCTCACAATGAGCAGTTCTTC.

This clone was detected a few times. The chain recombines TRBV4-3 with TRBJ2-5; TRBD1 is a possible D gene (6 bases). CDR1 LGHNA and CDR2 YSLEER come from the germline V gene. CDR3 size: 15 residues. V gave up 0 bases and J gave up 5 bases, with 13 bases separating them. The CDR3 spells CASSQDMGRGETQYF. In DNA, the CDR3 is TGCGCCAGCAGCCAAGATATGGGTAGGGGGGAGACCCAGTACTTC.

This sequence joins TRBV6-5 and TRBJ2-3; 8 positions match TRBD1. Germline V gene data show CDR1 as MNHEY and CDR2 as SVGAGI. V lost 0 bases to trimming and J lost 11 bases; unmatched junction nucleotides: 7. CDR3 size: 14 residues. This CDR3 reads CASSYSRDRFEQYF. As DNA, the CDR3 is TGTGCCAGCAGTTACTCGAGGGACAGGTTCGAGCAGTATTTT.

This clone has ten or more counts. The rearrangement uses TRBV11-2 and TRBJ1-2; D is perhaps TRBD1 (5 bases). CDR1 is SGHAT and CDR2 is FQNNGV in the germline V gene. Deletions cut 6 bases from V and 8 bases from J, with 10 bases between. The length of the CDR3 is 11 residues. The chain's CDR3 is CASRSRGGYTF. In DNA, the CDR3 is TGTGCCAGCAGGAGTCGGGGGGGCTACACCTTC.

The V gene is TRBV7-9, the J gene TRBJ2-3; 8 bases are shared with TRBD2. The CDR3 sequence is 15 residues long. The germline V gene has CDR1 SEHNR and CDR2 FQNEAQ (reference sequence). The junction had 6 bases not matched to a gene; V was cut back by 1 base and J by 6 bases. This CDR3 is CASSLVGGDADTQYF. The CDR3 bases are TGTGCCAGCAGCTTAGTCGGGGGGGATGCGGATACGCAGTATTTT.

CDR3 protein: CASSLGAGTGIYEQYF. In DNA, the CDR3 is TGTGCCAGCAGCTTAGGGGCCGGGACAGGGATCTACGAGCAGTACTTC. The J gene is TRBJ2-7, the V gene TRBV7-2; the match to TRBD1 covers 9 bases. This CDR3 is built from 16 residues. Germline V gene sequence: CDR1 SGHTA, CDR2 FQGNSA. The J segment lost 3 bases and the V segment lost 1 base, leaving 7 bases of the junction unmatched.

This clone was picked up a small number of times. The rearrangement uses TRBV4-2 and TRBJ2-5, with D maybe TRBD2 (5 bases). Per the germline V gene, CDR1 is LGHNA and CDR2 is YNFKEQ. Trimming pared 4 bases from V and 1 base from J, leaving 13 bases between. The CDR3 is 15 amino acids. CDR3 coding DNA: TGTGCCAGCAGCCTTGAACCGGGATCCCAAGAGACCCAGTACTTC. Protein sequence: CASSLEPGSQETQYF.

This chain links TRBV7-9 with TRBJ2-5, with 9 bases matching TRBD1. The CDR3 is 16 residues long. V lost 6 bases to trimming and J lost 1 base; unmatched junction nucleotides: 9. Germline lookup yields CDR1 SEHNR and CDR2 FQNEAQ (reference sequence). The CDR3 region is CASSRRGTGSQETQYF. The DNA for the CDR3 is TGTGCCAGCAGTCGTCGAGGGACAGGGTCCCAAGAGACCCAGTACTTC.

This sequence joins TRBV6-6 and TRBJ1-1; D is ambiguous. Germline assignment: CDR1 MNHNY and CDR2 SVGAGI (reference sequence). Trimming shortened V by 6 bases and J by 4 bases, and 6 bases separated the two germline ends. CDR3 length: 11 amino acids. The CDR3 nucleotides are TGTGCCAGCAGCCACTCCACTGAAGCTTTCTTT. Translated: CASSHSTEAFF.

The chain links TRBV14 to TRBJ1-2; the D is unclear. The CDR3 is 12 residues long. Between the trimmed V and J ends, which lost 4 bases and 0 bases, there was a span of 3 bases. Germline V CDR1 and CDR2: SGHDN, FVKESK. The CDR3 nucleotides read TGTGCCAGCAGCCGAGCTAACTATGGCTACACCTTC. It encodes CASSRANYGYTF.

Many counts were recorded for this clone. The gene calls are TRBV19 and TRBJ2-1; D unresolved. Trimming took 6 bases from V and 0 from J, leaving 12 bases between them. The CDR3 length is 15 residues. The germline V gene has CDR1 LNHDA and CDR2 SQIVND (reference sequence). The chain's CDR3 is CASSIRKSSYNEQFF. The CDR3 bases are TGTGCCAGTAGCATAAGAAAGAGCTCCTACAATGAGCAGTTCTTC.

This clone was seen at least ten times. V is TRBV14 and J is TRBJ2-3; no definite D call. V shed 1 base and J shed 1 base, with 9 bases lying between them. Germline assignment: CDR1 SGHDN and CDR2 FVKESK. CDR3 length: 15 amino acids. The CDR3 loop reads CASSQGSTGTDTQYF. CDR3 DNA sequence: TGTGCCAGCAGCCAAGGGAGCACGGGCACAGATACGCAGTATTTT. Drawing the rest from reference TRBV14 and TRBJ2-3, the complete variable domain is EAGVTQFPSHSVIEKGQTVTLRCDPISGHDNLYWYRRVMGKEIKFLLHFVKESKQDESGMPNNRFLAERTGGTYSTLKVQPAELEDSGVYFCASSQGSTGTDTQYFGPGTRLTVL.

There are a few counts of this clone. The chain has TRBV2 and TRBJ2-3; TRBD1 might be the D (6 bases). V was trimmed by 4 bases and J by 0 bases, leaving 8 bases between them. The germline CDR1 and CDR2 sequences are SNHLY and FYNNEI. The CDR3 loop spans 14 amino acids. The CDR3 DNA sequence: TGTGCCAGCAGTGGGGGACAAAGCACAGATACGCAGTATTTT. Translated, it gives CASSGGQSTDTQYF.

The chain combines TRBV19 with TRBJ2-5, with 10 positions matching TRBD1. V dropped 6 bases and J dropped 4; count of bases not matched to a gene: 8. Per the germline V gene, CDR1 is LNHDA and CDR2 is SQIVND (reference sequence). The CDR3 contains 15 residues. CDR3: CASRRDRGGRETQYF. The CDR3 DNA reads as TGTGCCAGTAGACGGGACAGGGGAGGTCGAGAGACCCAGTACTTC.

The sample holds a few counts of this clone. The chain carries TRBV7-2 and TRBJ2-7, with 8 nucleotides matching TRBD1. This CDR3 contains 14 residues. In germline, CDR1 is SGHTA, CDR2 FQGNSA. The V gene end was trimmed by 1 base and the J gene end by 5 bases; junction bases not matched to a gene: 4. The CDR3 is CASSLVQGADEQYF. As DNA, the CDR3 is TGTGCCAGCAGCTTAGTCCAGGGGGCTGACGAGCAGTACTTC. The full variable domain, with the rest looked up from reference TRBV7-2 and TRBJ2-7, is GAGVSQSPSNKVTEKGKDVELRCDPISGHTALYWYRQSLGQGLEFLIYFQGNSAPDKSGLPSDRFSAERTGGSVSTLTIQRTQQEDSAVYLCASSLVQGADEQYFGPGTRLTVT.

Many counts were recorded for this clone. The gene calls are TRBV15 and TRBJ2-2; TRBD2 matches at 7 bases. The V and J ends lost 3 bases and 0 bases, in that order; junction bases with no gene match: 4. This CDR3 contains 16 residues. CDR1 is LNHNV and CDR2 is YYDKDF in the germline V gene (reference sequence). CDR3 bases: TGTGCCACCAGCAGGTCAGGACTAGCGAACACCGGGGAGCTGTTTTTT. Translated: CATSRSGLANTGELFF.

The CDR3 here is CASSQETAANSPLHF. The CDR3 region has the DNA TGCGCCAGCAGCCAAGAAACAGCCGCGAATTCACCCCTCCACTTT. This chain links TRBV4-3 with TRBJ1-6, with no clear D. V was pared by 0 bases and J by 7 bases, with 10 bases between. This CDR3 is 15 amino acids long. Germline CDR1 reads LGHNA; CDR2 reads YSLEER.